Listed here is a single T cell receptor (beta chain). The antigen this receptor binds is unknown. Per-nucleotide qualities are absent, and no much larger clonotype sits a single base away. This record belongs to a study of radiotherapy plus CTLA-4 blockade in lung cancer (dated by TCRdb to the late 2010s). With respect to the entire study: Objective responses occurred in approximately 17% of enrolled patients, and about 30% achieved disease control.

Receptor amplification or capture employed the immunoSEQ multiplex PCR assay. TCRdb holds this immuneACCESS table with in-frame rearrangements only. Some clones are missing; in checked studies, unresolved V genes explain under half, and the rest has no known cause. Present in this sample are 86,000 or so clones, 60% to 85% of which were seen just once. 3% to 4.5% of the sample comes from the top ten. Focal radiation therapy combined with CTLA-4 blockade (ipilimumab) was tested in patients with chemo-refractory metastatic non-small-cell lung cancer. General findings and caveats noted by the study authors: Increased serum interferon-beta after radiation, together with early dynamic changes in blood T cell clones, were reported to be the strongest predictors of response. After treatment with radiotherapy and ipilimumab, TCR clones that originated in tumors expanded in peripheral blood.

This TCR was sampled from a human donor with non-small cell lung cancer who had a partial response to radiotherapy plus ipilimumab. Some clones in this sample may be carry-over from other donors' samples. Here the sequenced sample was peripheral blood, taken from a patient treated with radiotherapy plus ipilimumab.

The CDR3: CASGGQTYGYTF. The DNA sequence reads TGTGCCAGCGGGGGCCAGACCTATGGCTACACCTTC. The sequence joins TRBV11-3 to TRBJ1-2; 6 matching bases give a weak D call of TRBD1. The germline V gene provides CDR1 SGHNT and CDR2 YENEEA. The CDR3 runs 12 residues from the cysteine to the phenylalanine. Only the CDR3 portion is preserved as DNA: 36 bases, with reading frame beginning at the first base. V is shortened by 8 bases, J by 4 bases, and the region joining them spans 11 bases.